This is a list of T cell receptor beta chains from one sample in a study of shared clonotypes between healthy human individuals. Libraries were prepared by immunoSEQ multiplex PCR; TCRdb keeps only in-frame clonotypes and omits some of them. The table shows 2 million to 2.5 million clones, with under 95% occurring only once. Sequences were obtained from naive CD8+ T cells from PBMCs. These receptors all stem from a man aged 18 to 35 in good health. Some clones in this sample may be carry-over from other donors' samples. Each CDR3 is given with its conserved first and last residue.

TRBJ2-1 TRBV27 CASSLSRNNEQFF
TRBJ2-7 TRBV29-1 CSVAGDGRTYEQYF
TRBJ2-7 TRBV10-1 CASSESLAGSEQYF
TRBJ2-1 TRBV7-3 CASSLGEYNEQFF
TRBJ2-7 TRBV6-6 CASSYPGTFSYEQYF
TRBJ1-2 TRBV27 CASSMTGANYGYTF
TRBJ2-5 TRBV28 CASSLGTGASAQYF
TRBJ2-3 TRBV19 CASSIDLAGRTDTQYF
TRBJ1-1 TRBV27 CASRGRTGNTEAFF
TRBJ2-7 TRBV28 CASTTPPRTSGIDEQYF
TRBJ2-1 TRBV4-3 CASSLGRLEQFF
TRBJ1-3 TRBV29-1 CSAITGWGNTIYF
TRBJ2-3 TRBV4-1 CASSQVGLAGEKDTQYF
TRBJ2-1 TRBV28 CASSFRGPNEQFF
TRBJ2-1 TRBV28 CASSLGREEYNEQFF
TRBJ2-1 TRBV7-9 CASSLEERVGKEQFF
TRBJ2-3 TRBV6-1 CASSELAGGQSTDTQYF